Here is one T cell receptor beta chain with its context. Germline-derived CDR1 and CDR2 are SGHTS and YDEGEE. The germline V and J ends were trimmed by 1 base and 9 bases, with 7 bases remaining between them. The CDR3 spans 11 residues. Measured with immunoSEQ multiplex PCR; TCRdb has only the in-frame clones, and not every one. Altogether 60,000 to 70,000 clones are present, approximately 86% being singletons, with the ten largest covering 1.4%. The data originate from a study of blood T cell repertoires in COVID-19. The chain joins TRBV5-8 to TRBJ1-2; possible D gene TRBD1, 5 bases. Material: peripheral blood. This TCR was recovered from a woman aged 55-70 years with acute or convalescent COVID-19. The chain's CDR3 is CASSLTGSYTF. The DNA for the CDR3 is TGTGCCAGCAGCTTGACAGGCAGCTACACCTTC. Using reference TRBV5-8 and TRBJ1-2 for the parts outside the CDR3, the full variable domain is EAGVTQSPTHLIKTRGQQATLRCSPISGHTSVYWYQQALGLGLQFLLWYDEGEERNRGNFPPRFSGRQFPNYSSELNVNALELEDSALYLCASSLTGSYTFGSGTRLTVV.